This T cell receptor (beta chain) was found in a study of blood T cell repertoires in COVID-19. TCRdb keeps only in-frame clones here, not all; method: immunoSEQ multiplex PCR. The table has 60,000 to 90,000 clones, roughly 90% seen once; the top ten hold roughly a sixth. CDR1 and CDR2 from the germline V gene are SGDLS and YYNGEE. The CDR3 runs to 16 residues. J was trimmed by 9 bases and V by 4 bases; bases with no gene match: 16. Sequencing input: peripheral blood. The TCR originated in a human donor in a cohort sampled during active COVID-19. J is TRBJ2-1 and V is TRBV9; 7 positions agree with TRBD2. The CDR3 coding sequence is TGTGCCAGCAGCCCCCCGCGGAGCGGGGTTAGAGGTGAGCAGTTCTTC. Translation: CASSPPRSGVRGEQFF.